The clone carrying this T cell receptor beta chain counts as medium-sized. This entry belongs to a study of T-cell reconstitution after alpha-beta-depleted transplantation in children. Library preparation (for TCRbeta) was performed with unique molecular identifiers. TCRdb processed the PCR reads anew with MiXCR; each CDR3 protein has one entry. The sample records about 6,700 distinct CDR3 sequences, roughly 16% being singletons. The CDR3 covers 14 residues. Germline CDR1 reads MRHNA; CDR2 reads SNTAGT. Trimming cost V 3 bases and J 4 bases, with 9 bases left between them. The rearrangement links TRBV6-4 to TRBJ2-2, with D possibly being TRBD1 or TRBD2 (5 bases each). The sequencing here drew on PBMCs, taken before TCRalphabeta/CD19-depleted stem cell transplant. The sequence was obtained from a boy between 2 and 10 years old with acute lymphoblastic leukemia, due to receive a stem cell transplant. The CDR3 DNA reads as TGTGCCAGCAGTGAGTCAGGGAGCACCGGGGAGCTGTTTTTT. Encoded protein: CASSESGSTGELFF.